The sequence of this T cell receptor (beta chain) was determined in a study of T cell responses to AZD1222 COVID-19 vaccine. Findings of the study overall: Scientists sampled the repertoires only once the peak T cell response had passed. Spike-specific TCR breadth and depth were elevated following two AZD1222 doses. Most donors were white British, females outnumbered males, and clonal diversity was possibly underestimated.

Germline assignment: CDR1 KGHDR and CDR2 SFDVKD. This CDR3 is built from 14 residues. V lost 4 bases and J lost 2, with 10 bases in between. To note about this clone: What it binds is unknown.

Data came from immunoSEQ multiplex PCR; TCRdb stores just in-frame clones and leaves some out. Among 140,000 to 150,000 clones listed, around 90% were seen once. This specimen was peripheral blood, taken 28 days after the second dose of the MenACWY control vaccine. This chain joins TRBV24-1 and TRBJ2-5; D is uncertain. The source of this sequence is an adult who received the MenACWY meningococcal vaccine as a control. CDR3 region: CATSDPTGQETQYF. The DNA of the CDR3 is TGTGCCACCAGTGACCCGACCGGGCAAGAGACCCAGTACTTC.